This T cell receptor beta chain was identified in a study of long-term antiretroviral therapy in people with HIV. Trimming cost V 2 bases and J 8 bases; bases outside gene matches: 7. Germline assignment: CDR1 MNHNY and CDR2 SVGAGI (reference sequence). This CDR3 is built from 15 residues. Version v3.0 of the immunoSEQ assay was performed at survey level. Sequencing efforts were directed toward roughly 40,000-50,000 T-cell genomes per sample. Profiled with immunoSEQ multiplex PCR; TCRdb holds only in-frame clones, not every one. Among about 30,000 clones, approximately 78% were seen once, and the ten largest hold about 8.2%.

V and J are TRBV6-6 and TRBJ2-1, with 9 bases matching TRBD2. This clonotype originated in a man in his forties or fifties with HIV. Sequenced here: unsorted PBMCs, sampled 3 years after starting antiretroviral therapy. The CDR3: CASSYVAGVGDEQFF. The CDR3 DNA is TGTGCCAGCAGTTACGTAGCGGGAGTCGGCGATGAGCAGTTCTTC.